The 20 T cell receptor beta chains presented below share a single source sample, sequenced in a study of blood T cell repertoires in COVID-19. Libraries were prepared by immunoSEQ multiplex PCR; TCRdb keeps only in-frame clonotypes and omits some of them. This table has about 200,000 clones, about four fifths appearing once. The sample comprised PBMCs or T cells enriched from blood (not recorded which). The receptors were sampled from a woman between 50 and 59 years old with acute COVID-19.

The gene calls are TRBV4-1 and TRBJ1-2; 11 bases fit TRBD1. CDR3 length: 16 amino acids. The junction had 3 bases not matched to a gene; V was cut back by 0 bases and J by 3 bases. Germline CDR1 and CDR2: MGHRA and YSYEKL. The CDR3 DNA reads TGCGCCAGCAGCCAAGATTGGACAGGGGGCTACTATGGCTACACCTTC. This encodes CASSQDWTGGYYGYTF.

Only a few counts were recorded for this clone. The chain employs TRBV3-1 (or the pseudogene TRBV3-2) and TRBJ2-7, with a possible D match to TRBD1 (5 bases). The germline CDR1 and CDR2 sequences are LGHDT and YNNKEL (reference sequence). The CDR3 consists of 15 residues. Trimming pared 0 bases from V and 4 bases from J, leaving 13 bases between. CDR3 in DNA: TGTGCCAGCAGCCAAGATCGGGCAGGGCGGTACGAGCAGTACTTC. It translates to CASSQDRAGRYEQYF.

This clone was recorded once. The chain employs TRBV28 and TRBJ1-5; 7 bases match TRBD1. There are 13 residues in the CDR3. Germline V lookup: CDR1 MDHEN, CDR2 SYDVKM. The J segment lost 5 bases and the V segment lost 5 bases, leaving 3 bases of the junction unmatched. CDR3 sequence: CASSPTGYQPQHF. The CDR3 region has the DNA TGTGCCAGCAGTCCGACAGGGTATCAGCCCCAGCATTTT.

This sequence joins TRBV5-1 and TRBJ2-1, with TRBD2 identical over 12 bases. Germline CDR1 SGHRS, CDR2 YFSETQ. This CDR3 spans 15 amino acids. V was pared by 4 bases and J by 5 bases, with 4 bases of the junction left unmatched. Here the CDR3 reads CASSALAGGNNEQFF. CDR3 bases: TGCGCCAGCAGCGCCCTAGCGGGAGGGAACAATGAGCAGTTCTTC.

This chain connects TRBV7-2 to TRBJ2-7, with TRBD2 identical over 7 bases. After removal of 5 bases from V and 0 bases from J, the junction contained 7 bases not matched to a gene. From germline, CDR1 is SGHTA and CDR2 FQGNSA. The CDR3 length is 15 residues. The CDR3 bases are TGTGCCAGCAGCCTTCAGGGAGGGACCTCCTACGAGCAGTACTTC. Translation: CASSLQGGTSYEQYF.

The CDR3 region is CASSFLGQGADTQYF. The CDR3 coding sequence is TGTGCCAGCAGCTTTCTGGGACAGGGCGCAGATACGCAGTATTTT. V usage is TRBV7-9 and J usage is TRBJ2-3; 9 nucleotides agree with TRBD1. The germline V gene encodes CDR1 SEHNR and CDR2 FQNEAQ (reference sequence). The junction had 5 bases not matched to a gene; V was cut back by 3 bases and J by 4 bases. The CDR3 consists of 15 residues.

The rearrangement uses TRBV5-1 and TRBJ1-1; D unresolved. V lost 4 bases and J 7 bases, leaving 23 bases between the germline ends. Germline CDR1 reads SGHRS; CDR2 reads YFSETQ. This CDR3 has 16 amino acids. CDR3 sequence reads: CASSPGAGRLGGEAFF. The CDR3 DNA follows: TGCGCCAGCAGCCCGGGTGCGGGGAGGCTGGGAGGTGAAGCTTTCTTT.

This clone was seen a few times. The rearrangement joins TRBV9 to TRBJ2-5, with 9 positions matching TRBD2. The CDR3 length is 16 residues. Trimming cost V 0 bases and J 0 bases; bases outside gene matches: 3. Germline V gene sequence: CDR1 SGDLS, CDR2 YYNGEE. CDR3 sequence (DNA): TGTGCCAGCAGCGTAGCTAGCGGGGAAAACCAAGAGACCCAGTACTTC. Translation: CASSVASGENQETQYF.

A single count supports this clone. The V call is TRBV7-2, the J call TRBJ2-4, with D perhaps TRBD2 (5 bases). Germline-derived CDR1 and CDR2 are SGHTA and FQGNSA. Trimming stripped 4 bases from V and 0 bases from J, with 16 bases between. The length of the CDR3 is 17 residues. The CDR3 loop is CASSSTTAILAKNIQYF. CDR3 bases: TGTGCCAGCAGCTCGACTACAGCCATTCTAGCCAAAAACATTCAGTACTTC.

This chain uses TRBV7-2 with TRBJ1-1; D is ambiguous. The CDR3 loop spans 14 amino acids. The V end was cut by 3 bases, the J end by 4 bases, with 12 bases between. Germline V CDR1 and CDR2: SGHTA, FQGNSA. CDR3 sequence reads: CASSFVREVTEAFF. The CDR3, as DNA: TGTGCCAGCAGCTTCGTCCGAGAGGTCACTGAAGCTTTCTTT.

This clone was counted only a few times. The gene calls are TRBV10-3 and TRBJ1-5; D call uncertain. The CDR3 has 17 residues. The germline V gene encodes CDR1 ENHRY and CDR2 SYGVKD. V dropped 0 bases and J dropped 6 bases, with 18 bases sitting between them. The CDR3 DNA sequence: TGTGCCATCAGTGAGTCGAAAACAGTTCCCTTTGGTCAGCCCCAGCATTTT. It is translated as CAISESKTVPFGQPQHF.

The rearrangement joins TRBV11-3 to TRBJ2-5; D is unclear. V lost 4 bases and J 2 bases, leaving 14 bases between the germline ends. The CDR3 is 15 residues long. Looked up from germline, CDR1 is SGHNT and CDR2 is YENEEA. In nucleotides, the CDR3 is TGTGCCAGCAGCTCGAAGTTAACGCGGCAAGAGACCCAGTACTTC. Its translation is CASSSKLTRQETQYF.

This chain links TRBV7-2 with TRBJ1-1; weak D call: TRBD1 (5 bases). This CDR3 has 15 amino acids. V was pared by 1 base and J by 4 bases, with 13 bases between. Germline loops: CDR1 SGHTA, CDR2 FQGNSA. The CDR3: CASSLGGREGTEAFF. CDR3 sequence (DNA): TGTGCCAGCAGCTTAGGTGGCAGGGAGGGCACTGAAGCTTTCTTT.

This clone occurred once. The V gene is TRBV28, the J gene TRBJ2-2; unclear D gene. CDR3 length: 16 amino acids. Germline V gene data show CDR1 as MDHEN and CDR2 as SYDVKM. Trimming shortened V by 6 bases and J by 0 bases, and 14 bases separated the two germline ends. The CDR3 DNA is TGTGCCAGCAGGGGTACAGAGTTCGCGAACACCGGGGAGCTGTTTTTT. Encoded protein: CASRGTEFANTGELFF.

Comments on this clone: Other DNA sequences in this sample translate to the same CDR3. This chain uses TRBV12-3 or TRBV12-4 with TRBJ1-1; 8 bases map to TRBD1. J gave up 4 bases and V 5 bases, and 3 bases lay outside the gene matches. This CDR3 has 13 residues. The DNA of the CDR3 is TGTGCCAGCAGTCGAACAGGGGGCACTGAAGCTTTCTTT. This gives the protein CASSRTGGTEAFF.

The V and J genes are TRBV5-4 and TRBJ1-2; D unresolved. V gave up 4 bases and J gave up 4 bases, with 17 bases separating them. CDR3 length: 15 amino acids. Germline lookup yields CDR1 SGHNT and CDR2 YYREEE (reference sequence). CDR3 coding DNA: TGTGCCAGCAGCCCTCCCCAGACCCGGGGCTATGGCTACACCTTC. Its protein is CASSPPQTRGYGYTF.

V and J are TRBV6-2 or TRBV6-3 and TRBJ1-1; 7 positions agree with TRBD1. V dropped 5 bases and J dropped 4; count of bases not matched to a gene: 10. Per germline, CDR1 MNHEY and CDR2 SVGEGT. The length of the CDR3 is 15 residues. The CDR3 region is CASSTRTGAPTEAFF. The CDR3 region has the DNA TGTGCCAGCAGTACCAGGACAGGTGCCCCCACTGAAGCTTTCTTT.

The V gene is TRBV5-6, the J gene TRBJ1-2, with D uncertain. V was pared by 7 bases and J by 7 bases, with 17 bases between. The CDR3 covers 13 residues. Germline values: CDR1 SGHDT, CDR2 YYEEEE. CDR3 sequence (DNA): TGTGCCAGCCCTATTGAGTCACTTAGTGGCTACACCTTC. This gives the protein CASPIESLSGYTF.

The V and J genes are TRBV28 and TRBJ2-7; D gene uncertain. The ends were cut back, 2 bases at V and 3 bases at J, with 5 bases in the middle. The V gene's germline CDR1 is MDHEN and CDR2 SYDVKM. This CDR3 is 12 amino acids long. For the CDR3, the DNA is TGTGCCAGCAGTTTACCCGGCTACGAGCAGTACTTC. Encoded protein: CASSLPGYEQYF.

J is TRBJ1-1 and V is TRBV19, with a tentative D call TRBD1 (5 bases). In germline, CDR1 is LNHDA, CDR2 SQIVND (reference sequence). This CDR3 has 14 amino acids. The ends were cut back, 10 bases at V and 7 bases at J, with 22 bases in the middle. The CDR3 is CATLTSPTALEAFF. The CDR3 DNA reads as TGTGCCACTCTAACTTCGCCGACAGCCCTTGAAGCTTTCTTT.